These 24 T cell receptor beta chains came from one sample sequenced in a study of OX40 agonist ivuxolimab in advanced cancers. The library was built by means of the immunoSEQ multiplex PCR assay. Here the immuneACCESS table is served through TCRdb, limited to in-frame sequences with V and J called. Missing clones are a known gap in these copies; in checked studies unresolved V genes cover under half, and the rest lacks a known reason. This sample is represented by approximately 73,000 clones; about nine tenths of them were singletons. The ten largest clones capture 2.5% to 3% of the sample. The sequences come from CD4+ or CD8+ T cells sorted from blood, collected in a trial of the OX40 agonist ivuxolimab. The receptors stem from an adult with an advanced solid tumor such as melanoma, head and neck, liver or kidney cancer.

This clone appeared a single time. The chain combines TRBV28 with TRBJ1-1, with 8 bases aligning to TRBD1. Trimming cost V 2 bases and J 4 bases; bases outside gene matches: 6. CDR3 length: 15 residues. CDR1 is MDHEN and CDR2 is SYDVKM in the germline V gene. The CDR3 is CASSLIRGRTTEAFF. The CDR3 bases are TGTGCCAGCAGTTTAATCAGGGGGCGGACCACTGAAGCTTTCTTT. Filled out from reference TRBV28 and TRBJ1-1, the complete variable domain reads DVKVTQSSRYLVKRTGEKVFLECVQDMDHENMFWYRQDPGLGLRLIYFSYDVKMKEKGDIPEGYSVSREKKERFSLILESASTNQTSMYLCASSLIRGRTTEAFFGQGTRLTVV.

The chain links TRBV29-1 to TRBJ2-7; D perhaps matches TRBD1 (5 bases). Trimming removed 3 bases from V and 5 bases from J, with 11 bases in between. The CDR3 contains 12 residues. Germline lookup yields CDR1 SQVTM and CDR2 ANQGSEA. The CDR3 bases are TGCAGCGTTGAGTTAGGGGCGGACGAGCAGTACTTC. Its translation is CSVELGADEQYF.

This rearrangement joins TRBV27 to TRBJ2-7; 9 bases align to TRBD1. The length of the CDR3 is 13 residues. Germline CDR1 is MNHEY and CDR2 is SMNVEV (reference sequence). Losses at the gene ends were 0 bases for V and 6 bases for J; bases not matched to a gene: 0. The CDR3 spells CASSLSGQGEQYF. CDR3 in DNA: TGTGCCAGCAGTTTATCGGGACAGGGCGAGCAGTACTTC.

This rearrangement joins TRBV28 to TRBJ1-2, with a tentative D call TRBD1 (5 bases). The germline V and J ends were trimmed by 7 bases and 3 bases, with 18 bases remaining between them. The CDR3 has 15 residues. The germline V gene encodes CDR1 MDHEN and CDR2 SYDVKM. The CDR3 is CASTGTLRGYYGYTF. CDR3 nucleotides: TGTGCCAGCACCGGGACTTTGAGGGGCTACTATGGCTACACCTTC.

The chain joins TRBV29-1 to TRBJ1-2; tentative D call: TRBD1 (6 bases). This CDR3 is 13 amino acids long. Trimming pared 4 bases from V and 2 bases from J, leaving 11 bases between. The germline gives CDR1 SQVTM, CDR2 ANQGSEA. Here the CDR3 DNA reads TGCAGCGTTGGACAGGAGCTGAACTATGGCTACACCTTC. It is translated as CSVGQELNYGYTF.

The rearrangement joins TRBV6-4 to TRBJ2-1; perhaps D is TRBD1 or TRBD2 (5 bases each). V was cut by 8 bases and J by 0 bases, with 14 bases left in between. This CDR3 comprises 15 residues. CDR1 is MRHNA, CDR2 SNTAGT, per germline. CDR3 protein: CASGPGPSSYNEQFF. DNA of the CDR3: TGTGCCAGCGGACCGGGACCCAGCTCCTACAATGAGCAGTTCTTC.

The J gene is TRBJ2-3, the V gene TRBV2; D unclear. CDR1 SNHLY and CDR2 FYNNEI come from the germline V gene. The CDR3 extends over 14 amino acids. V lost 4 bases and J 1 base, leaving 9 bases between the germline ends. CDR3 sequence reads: CASSGNWGTDTQYF. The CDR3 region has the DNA TGTGCCAGCAGTGGAAATTGGGGCACAGATACGCAGTATTTT.

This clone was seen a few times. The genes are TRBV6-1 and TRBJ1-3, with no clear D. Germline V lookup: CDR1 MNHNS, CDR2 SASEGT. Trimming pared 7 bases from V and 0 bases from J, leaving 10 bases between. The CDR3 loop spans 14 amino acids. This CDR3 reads CASTMQNSGNTIYF. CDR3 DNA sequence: TGTGCCAGCACCATGCAGAACTCTGGAAACACCATATATTTT.

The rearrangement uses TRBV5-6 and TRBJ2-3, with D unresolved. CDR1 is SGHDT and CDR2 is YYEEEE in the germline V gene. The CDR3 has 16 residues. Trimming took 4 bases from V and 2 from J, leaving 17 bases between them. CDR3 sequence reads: CASSPMSRRSTDTQYF. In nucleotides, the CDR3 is TGTGCCAGCAGCCCCATGTCGCGCAGGTCCACAGATACGCAGTATTTT.

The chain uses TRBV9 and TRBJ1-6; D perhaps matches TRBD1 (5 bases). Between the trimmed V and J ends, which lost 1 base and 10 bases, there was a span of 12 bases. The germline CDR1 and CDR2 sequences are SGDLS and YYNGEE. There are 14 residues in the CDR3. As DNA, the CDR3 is TGTGCCAGCAGCGTACAGGGAGCAGGCTCACCCCTCCACTTT. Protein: CASSVQGAGSPLHF.

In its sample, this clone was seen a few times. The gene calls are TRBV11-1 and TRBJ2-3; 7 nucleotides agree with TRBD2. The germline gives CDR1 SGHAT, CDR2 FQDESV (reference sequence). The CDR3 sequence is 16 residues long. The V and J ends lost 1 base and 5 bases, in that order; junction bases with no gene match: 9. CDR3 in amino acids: CASSLGYGSGQDTQYF. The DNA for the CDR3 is TGTGCCAGCAGCTTAGGGTATGGTAGCGGGCAAGATACGCAGTATTTT.

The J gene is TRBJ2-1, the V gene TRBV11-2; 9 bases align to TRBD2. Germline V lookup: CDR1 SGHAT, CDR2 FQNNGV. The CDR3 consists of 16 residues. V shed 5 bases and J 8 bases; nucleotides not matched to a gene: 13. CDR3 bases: TGTGCCAGCAGCCTTCTGAGCGGGGGGCTTGAAGATGAGCAGTTCTTC. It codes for CASSLLSGGLEDEQFF.

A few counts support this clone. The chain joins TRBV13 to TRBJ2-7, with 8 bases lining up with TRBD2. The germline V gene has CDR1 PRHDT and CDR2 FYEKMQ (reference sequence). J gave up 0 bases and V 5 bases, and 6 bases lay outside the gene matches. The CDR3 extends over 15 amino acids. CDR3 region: CASSQGGGSSYEQYF. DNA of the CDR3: TGTGCCAGCAGCCAAGGCGGGGGGAGCTCCTACGAGCAGTACTTC. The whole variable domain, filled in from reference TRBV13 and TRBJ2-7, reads AAGVIQSPRHLIKEKRETATLKCYPIPRHDTVYWYQQGPGQDPQFLISFYEKMQSDKGSIPDRFSAQQFSDYHSELNMSSLELGDSALYFCASSQGGGSSYEQYFGPGTRLTVT.

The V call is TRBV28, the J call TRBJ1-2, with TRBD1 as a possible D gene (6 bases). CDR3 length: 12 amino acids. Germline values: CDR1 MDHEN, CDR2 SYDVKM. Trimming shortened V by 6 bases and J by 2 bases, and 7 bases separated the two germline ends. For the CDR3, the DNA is TGTGCCAGCAGCACAGGGAACTATGGCTACACCTTC. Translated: CASSTGNYGYTF.

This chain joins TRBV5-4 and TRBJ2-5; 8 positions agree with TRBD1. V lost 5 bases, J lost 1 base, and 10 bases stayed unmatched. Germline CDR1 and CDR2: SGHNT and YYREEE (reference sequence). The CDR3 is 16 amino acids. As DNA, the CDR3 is TGTGCCAGCAGTCCTGGGACAGGTCGTACCCAAGAGACCCAGTACTTC. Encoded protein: CASSPGTGRTQETQYF.

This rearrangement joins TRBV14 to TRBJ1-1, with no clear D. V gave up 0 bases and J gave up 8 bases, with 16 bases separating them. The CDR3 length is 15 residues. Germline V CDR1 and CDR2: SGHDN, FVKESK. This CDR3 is CASSQDNVGSREAFF. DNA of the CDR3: TGTGCCAGCAGCCAAGATAACGTAGGCTCGAGGGAAGCTTTCTTT.

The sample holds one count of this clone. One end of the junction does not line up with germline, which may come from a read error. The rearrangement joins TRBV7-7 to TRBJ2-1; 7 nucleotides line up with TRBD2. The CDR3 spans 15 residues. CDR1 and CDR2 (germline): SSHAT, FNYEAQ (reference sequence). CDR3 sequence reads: CASSLYPGPGGEQFF. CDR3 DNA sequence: TGTGCTAGCAGCTTATATCCGGGGCCCGGGGGGGAGCAGTTCTTC.

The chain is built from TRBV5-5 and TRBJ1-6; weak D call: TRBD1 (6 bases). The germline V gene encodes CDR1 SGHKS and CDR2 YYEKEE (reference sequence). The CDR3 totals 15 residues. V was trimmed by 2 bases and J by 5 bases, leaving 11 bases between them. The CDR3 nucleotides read TGTGCCAGCAGCTTCGGGGGCATGGATAATTCACCCCTCCACTTT. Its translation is CASSFGGMDNSPLHF.

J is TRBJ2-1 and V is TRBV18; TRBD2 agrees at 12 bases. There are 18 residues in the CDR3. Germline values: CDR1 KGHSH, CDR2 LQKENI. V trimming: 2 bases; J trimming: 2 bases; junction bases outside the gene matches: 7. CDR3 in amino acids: CASSPITLAGGTYNEQFF. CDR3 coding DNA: TGTGCCAGCTCACCAATAACACTAGCGGGGGGTACCTACAATGAGCAGTTCTTC. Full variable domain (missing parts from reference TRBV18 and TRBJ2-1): NAGVMQNPRHLVRRRGQEARLRCSPMKGHSHVYWYRQLPEEGLKFMVYLQKENIIDESGMPKERFSAEFPKEGPSILRIQQVVRGDSAAYFCASSPITLAGGTYNEQFFGPGTRLTVL.

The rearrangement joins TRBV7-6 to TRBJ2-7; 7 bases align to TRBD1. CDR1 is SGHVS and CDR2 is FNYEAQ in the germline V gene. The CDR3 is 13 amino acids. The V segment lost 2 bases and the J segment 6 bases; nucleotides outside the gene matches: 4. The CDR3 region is CASSLRSGGEQYF. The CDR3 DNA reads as TGTGCCAGCAGCTTAAGATCAGGGGGCGAGCAGTACTTC.

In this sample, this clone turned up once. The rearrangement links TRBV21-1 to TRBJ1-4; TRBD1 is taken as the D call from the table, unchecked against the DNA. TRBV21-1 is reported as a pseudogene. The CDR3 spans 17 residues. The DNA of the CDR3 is TGTGCCAGCAACTCCCCTGCGCAGACAGGGGAAAATGAAAAACTGTTTTTT. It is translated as CASNSPAQTGENEKLFF.

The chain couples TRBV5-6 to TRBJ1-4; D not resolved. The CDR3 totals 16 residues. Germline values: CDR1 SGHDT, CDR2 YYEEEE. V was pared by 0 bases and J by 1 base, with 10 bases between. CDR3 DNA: TGTGCCAGCAGCTTGGCCCCACGAGGAACTAATGAAAAACTGTTTTTT. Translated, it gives CASSLAPRGTNEKLFF.

In DNA, the CDR3 is TGTGCCAGTAGTATAGGTCGAGGGGCAGGGGCCAACGTCCTGACTTTC. Translating gives CASSIGRGAGANVLTF. V and J are TRBV19 and TRBJ2-6; either TRBD1 or TRBD2 may supply D (5 bases each). The V gene lost 1 base and the J gene lost 4 bases, with 11 bases spanning the gap. Germline V gives CDR1 LNHDA, CDR2 SQIVND (reference sequence). The CDR3 is 16 amino acids.

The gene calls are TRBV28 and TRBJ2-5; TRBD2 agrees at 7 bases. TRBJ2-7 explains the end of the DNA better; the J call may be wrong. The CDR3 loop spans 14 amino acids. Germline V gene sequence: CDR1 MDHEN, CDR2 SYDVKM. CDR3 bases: TGTGCCAGCAGTCCCGGGGGGAGTTACTACGAGCAGTACTTC. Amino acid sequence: CASSPGGSYYEQYF.